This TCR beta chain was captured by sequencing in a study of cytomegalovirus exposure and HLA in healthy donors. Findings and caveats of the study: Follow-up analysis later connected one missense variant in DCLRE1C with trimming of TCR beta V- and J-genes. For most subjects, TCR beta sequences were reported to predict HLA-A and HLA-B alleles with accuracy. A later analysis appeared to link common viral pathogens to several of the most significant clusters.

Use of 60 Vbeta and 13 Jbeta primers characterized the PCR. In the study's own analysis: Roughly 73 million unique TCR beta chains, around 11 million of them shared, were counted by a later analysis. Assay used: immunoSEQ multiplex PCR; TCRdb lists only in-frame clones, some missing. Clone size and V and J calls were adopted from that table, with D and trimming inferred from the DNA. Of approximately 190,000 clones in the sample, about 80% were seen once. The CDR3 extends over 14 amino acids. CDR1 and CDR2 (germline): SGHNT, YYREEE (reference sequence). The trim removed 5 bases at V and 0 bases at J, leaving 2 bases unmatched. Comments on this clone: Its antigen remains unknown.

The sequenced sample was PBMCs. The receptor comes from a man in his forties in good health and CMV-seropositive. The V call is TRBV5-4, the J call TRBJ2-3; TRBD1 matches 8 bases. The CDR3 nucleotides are TGTGCCAGCAGTCGACAGGGGAGCACAGATACGCAGTATTTT. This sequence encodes CASSRQGSTDTQYF.